A single sample gave rise to the 8 T cell receptor beta chains below, sequenced in a study of CD8 T cells in Susac syndrome. With random hexamers, roughly 0.45 to 1 ug RNA was reverse transcribed. Using its own MiXCR run on the immunoSEQ multiplex PCR reads, TCRdb lists one record per CDR3 protein. The sample carries around 90,000 distinct CDR3 sequences, approximately 96% recorded once. Sequenced: CD8+ T cells from PBMCs. The receptors come from a human donor with Susac syndrome.

The V and J genes are TRBV20-1 and TRBJ1-5; TRBD1 matches 7 bases. The V gene end was trimmed by 3 bases and the J gene end by 3 bases; junction bases not matched to a gene: 8. The germline V gene has CDR1 DFQATT and CDR2 SNEGSKA (reference sequence). CDR3 length: 15 amino acids. CDR3 in amino acids: CSARLTGSPNQPQHF. The DNA of the CDR3 is TGCAGTGCTAGGCTGACAGGGAGCCCCAATCAGCCCCAGCATTTT.

The chain employs TRBV20-1 and TRBJ2-5; TRBD1 matches at 8 bases. Germline V gene lookup returns CDR1 DFQATT and CDR2 SNEGSKA (reference sequence). V shed 3 bases and J 1 base; nucleotides not matched to a gene: 1. The CDR3 is made up of 13 amino acids. The CDR3 here is CSARDRAQETQYF. CDR3 sequence (DNA): TGCAGTGCTAGGGACAGGGCCCAAGAGACCCAGTACTTC.

The genes are TRBV6-6 and TRBJ1-1; the D is unclear. The V end lost 6 bases, the J end lost 4 bases, and 9 bases lay between the germline ends. The CDR3 is 12 amino acids. Germline CDR1 reads MNHNY; CDR2 reads SVGAGI (reference sequence). The CDR3 nucleotides are TGTGCCAGCAGCGGCTATCGCACTGAAGCTTTCTTT. As protein: CASSGYRTEAFF.

The CDR3 region has the DNA TGCAGTGCCCTGCGGGGACGTGGAGGCTACACCTTC. It codes for CSALRGRGGYTF. The rearrangement joins TRBV20-1 to TRBJ1-2, with D perhaps matching TRBD1 (5 bases). V dropped 6 bases and J dropped 8 bases, with 16 bases sitting between them. CDR1 is DFQATT and CDR2 is SNEGSKA in the germline V gene (reference sequence). This CDR3 region has 12 residues.

The V and J genes are TRBV4-3 and TRBJ2-5; the D gene is possibly TRBD1 (5 bases). Germline CDR1 and CDR2: LGHNA and YSLEER. V lost 1 base and J 5 bases, leaving 14 bases between the germline ends. This CDR3 comprises 15 residues. The CDR3 region has the DNA TGCGCCAGCAGCCAAGTGGTTGGGGCTGGGGAGACCCAGTACTTC. The encoded protein is CASSQVVGAGETQYF.

This chain links TRBV6-5 with TRBJ2-4; 11 nucleotides agree with TRBD2. Per the germline V gene, CDR1 is MNHEY and CDR2 is SVGAGI. V dropped 4 bases and J dropped 4; count of bases not matched to a gene: 9. The CDR3 has 17 residues. CDR3 in amino acids: CASSSPQLAGEKNIQYF. CDR3 nucleotides: TGTGCCAGCAGTTCGCCTCAACTAGCGGGGGAAAAAAACATTCAGTACTTC.

This chain uses TRBV6-1 with TRBJ2-3; the match to TRBD1 covers 7 bases. The CDR3 is 16 residues long. V was pared by 5 bases and J by 2 bases, with 10 bases of the junction left unmatched. Germline loops: CDR1 MNHNS, CDR2 SASEGT. Here the CDR3 reads CASSRRTGANTDTQYF. The CDR3 DNA reads TGTGCCAGCAGTCGCCGGACAGGAGCTAACACAGATACGCAGTATTTT.

This clonotype was detected only once. V and J are TRBV7-2 and TRBJ2-5; maybe TRBD2 (7 bases). The CDR3 length is 16 residues. From germline, CDR1 is SGHTA and CDR2 FQGNSA. V shed 5 bases and J shed 4 bases, with 20 bases lying between them. The CDR3 spells CASSPSGGGPRETQYF. CDR3 nucleotide sequence: TGTGCCAGCAGCCCCTCCGGCGGGGGCCCTCGAGAGACCCAGTACTTC.